One sample yielded the 23 T cell receptor beta chains listed below, sequenced in a study of T cell responses to AZD1222 COVID-19 vaccine. TCRdb's copy holds only in-frame clones and misses some; the assay was immunoSEQ multiplex PCR. The sample lists about 100,000 clones, about 85% occurring once. The sample in question was peripheral blood, obtained on day 0 of AZD1222 vaccination. The receptors originated from an adult in good health.

The rearrangement links TRBV6-5 to TRBJ1-5; D perhaps matches TRBD1 (5 bases). This CDR3 region has 15 residues. V was clipped by 5 bases and J by 1 base, with 12 bases between them. Germline lookup yields CDR1 MNHEY and CDR2 SVGAGI. The CDR3: CASSQGRVSNQPQHF. CDR3 nucleotides: TGTGCCAGCAGTCAGGGAAGGGTGAGCAATCAGCCCCAGCATTTT.

The chain has TRBV15 and TRBJ2-5; 7 bases match TRBD2. The CDR3 totals 15 residues. CDR1 LNHNV and CDR2 YYDKDF come from the germline V gene (reference sequence). The V and J ends lost 0 bases and 5 bases, in that order; junction bases with no gene match: 6. The CDR3 DNA reads TGTGCCACCAGCAGAGATCGTGGGGAGGGGGAGACCCAGTACTTC. Its protein product is CATSRDRGEGETQYF.

V gene TRBV10-1 combines with J gene TRBJ1-1; no firm D call. V was clipped by 5 bases and J by 6 bases, with 19 bases between them. The CDR3 is made up of 15 amino acids. CDR1 is WNHNN, CDR2 SYGVQD, per germline (reference sequence). The CDR3 sequence is CASSPYLQRTPEAFF. The CDR3 coding sequence is TGCGCCAGCAGTCCTTATTTACAGCGGACTCCTGAAGCTTTCTTT.

This clone was counted a single time. J is TRBJ1-1 and V is TRBV7-2; D may be TRBD1 (6 bases). Germline lookup yields CDR1 SGHTA and CDR2 FQGNSA. This CDR3 is 17 amino acids long. V dropped 1 base and J dropped 1 base, with 16 bases sitting between them. For the CDR3, the DNA is TGTGCCAGCAGCTTAGAGGATACAGGGTGGGGGAACACTGAAGCTTTCTTT. Amino acid sequence: CASSLEDTGWGNTEAFF.

The chain links TRBV9 to TRBJ1-6; D is ambiguous. CDR3 length equals 12 residues. CDR1 is SGDLS and CDR2 is YYNGEE in the germline V gene. Trimming took off 4 bases at V and 9 bases at J, with 8 bases between the two ends. CDR3 sequence reads: CASSHPSSPLHF. For the CDR3, the DNA is TGTGCCAGCAGCCACCCCTCTTCACCCCTCCACTTT.

This clone has more than one count but fewer than ten. The genes are TRBV4-3 and TRBJ2-7; 9 bases line up with TRBD1. CDR1 and CDR2 (germline): LGHNA, YSLEER. V shed 0 bases and J 0 bases; nucleotides not matched to a gene: 12. The CDR3 contains 19 residues. CDR3 coding DNA: TGCGCCAGCAGCCAAGATCAGCTCCTCGGGACAGGGATCTCCTACGAGCAGTACTTC. Translating it yields CASSQDQLLGTGISYEQYF.

About this clone itself: The same CDR3 is also encoded by other DNA sequences in this sample. V and J are TRBV4-2 and TRBJ1-1; the D gene is possibly TRBD1 (6 bases). Germline-derived CDR1 and CDR2 are LGHNA and YNFKEQ. Trimming removed 0 bases at V and 4 bases at J, with 6 bases between. The length of the CDR3 is 13 residues. CDR3: CASSQDRGTEAFF. DNA of the CDR3: TGTGCCAGCAGCCAAGACAGGGGCACTGAAGCTTTCTTT.

A few counts support this clone. This chain uses TRBV5-1 with TRBJ1-3, with D possibly being TRBD1 (5 bases). Germline values: CDR1 SGHRS, CDR2 YFSETQ. The CDR3 runs 16 residues. V lost 7 bases and J lost 0, with 17 bases in between. The CDR3 protein is CASGPGQASSGNTIYF. The CDR3 region has the DNA TGCGCCAGCGGGCCGGGGCAGGCGAGCTCTGGAAACACCATATATTTT. Using reference TRBV5-1 and TRBJ1-3 for the parts outside the CDR3, the full variable domain is KAGVTQTPRYLIKTRGQQVTLSCSPISGHRSVSWYQQTPGQGLQFLFEYFSETQRNKGNFPGRFSGRQFSNSRSEMNVSTLELGDSALYLCASGPGQASSGNTIYFGEGSWLTVV.

Only one count was recorded for this clone. The CDR3 reads CASSQWDYYNEQFF. The CDR3 nucleotides read TGTGCCAGCAGCCAATGGGACTACTACAATGAGCAGTTCTTC. The chain employs TRBV14 and TRBJ2-1; 7 bases are shared with TRBD2. The CDR3 spans 14 residues. Germline CDR1 reads SGHDN; CDR2 reads FVKESK. V gave up 2 bases and J gave up 3 bases; unmatched junction bases: 1.

The rearrangement links TRBV28 to TRBJ1-5, with 7 nucleotides matching TRBD1. This CDR3 contains 14 residues. V trimming: 4 bases; J trimming: 5 bases; junction bases outside the gene matches: 5. Germline values: CDR1 MDHEN, CDR2 SYDVKM. CDR3 in DNA: TGTGCCAGCAGTTCATACAGGGGTTATCAGCCCCAGCATTTT. Its protein is CASSSYRGYQPQHF.

The genes are TRBV24-1 and TRBJ2-1; D not certain. The CDR3 contains 12 residues. Trimming took 4 bases from V and 8 from J, leaving 8 bases between them. Per germline, CDR1 KGHDR and CDR2 SFDVKD. Here the CDR3 DNA reads TGTGCCACCAGTGACCAGTGGGATGAGCAGTTCTTC. It specifies CATSDQWDEQFF.

V usage is TRBV7-8 and J usage is TRBJ2-2; TRBD2 agrees at 14 bases. Germline CDR1 is SGHVS and CDR2 is FQNEAQ. The J segment lost 4 bases and the V segment lost 4 bases, leaving 2 bases of the junction unmatched. There are 16 residues in the CDR3. As DNA, the CDR3 is TGTGCCAGCAGCTCCGGACTAGCGGGAGGCACCGGGGAGCTGTTTTTT. Its translation is CASSSGLAGGTGELFF.

The V gene is TRBV3-1 (or the pseudogene TRBV3-2), the J gene TRBJ2-4, with 11 bases identical to TRBD1. The CDR3 extends over 14 amino acids. With 4 bases clipped from V and 7 bases from J, the junction kept 3 bases outside the gene matches. CDR1 is LGHDT, CDR2 YNNKEL, per germline (reference sequence). CDR3 region: CASSPGTGGNIQYF. CDR3 in DNA: TGTGCCAGCAGCCCCGGGACAGGGGGGAACATTCAGTACTTC.

This chain's CDR3 is CASSYSGRFLPDEQFF. The CDR3 DNA sequence: TGTGCCAGCAGCTATAGCGGGAGGTTCTTACCTGATGAGCAGTTCTTC. The chain combines TRBV5-6 with TRBJ2-1; 10 bases are a match to TRBD2. The CDR3 runs to 16 residues. With 3 bases clipped from V and 8 bases from J, the junction kept 11 bases outside the gene matches. The germline V gene has CDR1 SGHDT and CDR2 YYEEEE.

This sequence joins TRBV30 and TRBJ1-3, with D unclear. CDR1 and CDR2 from the germline V gene are GTSNPN and SVGIG (reference sequence). The CDR3 length is 14 residues. V lost 4 bases and J lost 0, with 10 bases in between. The CDR3 loop is CAWNPGPSGNTIYF. Written as DNA, the CDR3 is TGTGCCTGGAACCCTGGTCCCTCTGGAAACACCATATATTTT.

The rearrangement links TRBV7-3 to TRBJ2-7; D not certain. The CDR3 totals 13 residues. Trimming took off 5 bases at V and 4 bases at J, with 12 bases between the two ends. Germline V CDR1 and CDR2: SGHTA, FQGTGA. The CDR3 coding sequence is TGTGCCAGCAGCCTAGGACCGATTTACGAGCAGTACTTC. Translated, it gives CASSLGPIYEQYF.

V usage is TRBV19 and J usage is TRBJ1-3; D perhaps matches TRBD1 (5 bases). The V end lost 7 bases, the J end lost 3 bases, and 16 bases lay between the germline ends. The CDR3 length is 15 residues. Germline V gene data show CDR1 as LNHDA and CDR2 as SQIVND (reference sequence). CDR3 sequence: CASTPGGAGGNTIYF. CDR3 nucleotide sequence: TGTGCCAGTACTCCGGGTGGGGCTGGTGGAAACACCATATATTTT.

The chain couples TRBV12-3 or TRBV12-4 to TRBJ2-2; D is unclear. This CDR3 contains 12 residues. V shed 3 bases and J shed 3 bases, with 2 bases lying between them. The CDR3 region has the DNA TGTGCCAGCAGTTTGGACACCGGGGAGCTGTTTTTT. This codes for CASSLDTGELFF.

The chain is built from TRBV6-6 and TRBJ2-5, with 8 nucleotides matching TRBD1. Trimming removed 6 bases from V and 0 bases from J; junction bases left unmatched: 9. The CDR3 contains 16 residues. CDR1 and CDR2 (germline): MNHNY, SVGAGI (reference sequence). The CDR3: CASSLGTGDYQETQYF. The CDR3 coding sequence is TGTGCCAGCAGCCTCGGGACAGGTGACTACCAAGAGACCCAGTACTTC.

This clone showed up just a few times. The V and J genes are TRBV2 and TRBJ1-1, with 9 bases identical to TRBD1. The CDR3 consists of 15 residues. With V trimmed by 6 bases and J by 2 bases, 7 bases remained unmatched. CDR1 is SNHLY, CDR2 FYNNEI, per germline. For the CDR3, the DNA is TGTGCCAGCAGCCTAGAGGGACAGGGAAACACTGAAGCTTTCTTT. Protein: CASSLEGQGNTEAFF. The complete variable domain, with remaining parts taken from reference TRBV2 and TRBJ1-1, reads EPEVTQTPSHQVTQMGQEVILRCVPISNHLYFYWYRQILGQKVEFLVSFYNNEISEKSEIFDDQFSVERPDGSNFTLKIRSTKLEDSAMYFCASSLEGQGNTEAFFGQGTRLTVV.

The genes are TRBV29-1 and TRBJ2-5; D ambiguous. The CDR3 is made up of 14 amino acids. Germline V gives CDR1 SQVTM, CDR2 ANQGSEA. V gave up 7 bases and J gave up 2 bases, with 17 bases separating them. The CDR3 region is CSARRTLEQETQYF. The CDR3 region has the DNA TGCAGCGCCCGAAGGACCCTTGAGCAAGAGACCCAGTACTTC.

V and J are TRBV6-6 and TRBJ2-5; D is uncertain. Germline V gene sequence: CDR1 MNHNY, CDR2 SVGAGI (reference sequence). The CDR3 has 14 residues. V was cut by 2 bases and J by 2 bases, with 9 bases left in between. CDR3 amino acids: CASSYIGSQETQYF. CDR3 nucleotides: TGTGCCAGCAGTTACATCGGCAGTCAAGAGACCCAGTACTTC.

The V gene is TRBV13, the J gene TRBJ1-1, with 11 bases identical to TRBD1. The CDR3 runs to 15 residues. V dropped 5 bases and J dropped 4; count of bases not matched to a gene: 6. Per the germline V gene, CDR1 is PRHDT and CDR2 is FYEKMQ (reference sequence). DNA for the CDR3: TGTGCCAGCAGCCCCCGGACAGGGGGCGGCACTGAAGCTTTCTTT. Its translation: CASSPRTGGGTEAFF.